This T cell receptor (beta chain) came from a study of CD8+ T cells in alopecia areata. Study-level background: It was 6 to 18 months of tofacitinib, and then there were 6 months off drug.

General study findings and limits: While patients received tofacitinib, many expanded lesional clones remained present in scalp and blood.

Treatment specified: oral pan-JAK inhibitor, 5-10 mg twice daily. As part of sample collection, lesional scalp punch biopsies and peripheral blood were taken from alopecia areata patients. A FACSAria was used to sort CD4+ and CD8+ T cells. These cells came from PBMCs. The sample holds a few counts of this clone. As yet, its antigen is unknown. Extraction and reverse transcription of RNA yielded cDNA as the sequencing template. The protocol was immunoSEQ multiplex PCR, while the TCRdb copy is restricted to in-frame clones and leaves out a portion. The sample holds some 200,000 clones, 40% to 45% seen once. V shed 1 base and J shed 0 bases, with 10 bases lying between them. Germline V gene data show CDR1 as SGHTA and CDR2 as FQGNSA. This CDR3 region has 15 residues.

The chain is built from TRBV7-2 and TRBJ2-7, with D perhaps given as TRBD1 or TRBD2 (5 bases each). The sequence derives from a human donor with alopecia areata. The source was CD4+ T cells sorted from blood, collected around week 36, from a patient treated with tofacitinib. In DNA form, the CDR3 reads TGTGCCAGCAGCTTAGGGGCAGGGAGCTCCTACGAGCAGTACTTC. It codes for CASSLGAGSSYEQYF.